These T cell receptor beta chains were read from a single sample in a study of T cell changes during pregnancy in multiple sclerosis. Assay: immunoSEQ multiplex PCR; the TCRdb copy retains only in-frame clones and omits some. Among tens of thousands of clones listed, roughly 91% were seen once. The sequences come from peripheral blood, collected in the third trimester of pregnancy. All receptors derive from a female donor with multiple sclerosis, enrolled in a pregnancy study. Both conserved end residues are part of each CDR3. Fields, in order: clone size, V gene, D gene, J gene, CDR3 protein, CDR3 DNA. The D gene is left open where the match is weak. Clone size is given for some rows only: seen once, a few or many times, or a class if the clone is expanded.

clone size: .
V gene: TRBV19
D gene: .
J gene: TRBJ1-3
CDR3 protein: CASSFFPGNTIYF
CDR3 DNA: TGTGCCAGTAGTTTCTTTCCTGGAAACACCATATATTTT

clone size: .
V gene: TRBV4-3
D gene: .
J gene: TRBJ1-3
CDR3 protein: CASSQGAVHSGNTIYF
CDR3 DNA: TGCGCCAGCAGCCAAGGGGCAGTTCACTCTGGAAACACCATATATTTT

clone size: .
V gene: TRBV28
D gene: TRBD2
J gene: TRBJ2-3
CDR3 protein: CASSENTSGESTDTQYF
CDR3 DNA: TGTGCCAGCAGTGAAAATACTAGCGGGGAGTCCACAGATACGCAGTATTTT

clone size: .
V gene: TRBV5-6
D gene: .
J gene: TRBJ1-2
CDR3 protein: CASSLWRTNYGYTF
CDR3 DNA: TGTGCCAGCAGTTTGTGGAGGACTAACTATGGCTACACCTTC

clone size: .
V gene: TRBV10-3
D gene: .
J gene: TRBJ2-5
CDR3 protein: CAISELWTGLGETQYF
CDR3 DNA: TGTGCCATCAGTGAGTTGTGGACTGGGCTCGGAGAGACCCAGTACTTC

clone size: .
V gene: TRBV28
D gene: .
J gene: TRBJ2-1
CDR3 protein: CASSYSRDEQFF
CDR3 DNA: TGTGCCAGCAGTTATAGTAGAGATGAGCAGTTCTTC

clone size: .
V gene: TRBV7-2
D gene: .
J gene: TRBJ2-7
CDR3 protein: CASSLRIADEQYF
CDR3 DNA: TGTGCCAGCAGCTTAAGGATTGCGGACGAGCAGTACTTC

clone size: .
V gene: TRBV6-6
D gene: TRBD1
J gene: TRBJ1-1
CDR3 protein: CASSYSVGQGAEAFF
CDR3 DNA: TGTGCCAGCAGTTACTCGGTGGGACAGGGAGCTGAAGCTTTCTTT

clone size: .
V gene: TRBV19
D gene: .
J gene: TRBJ1-1
CDR3 protein: CASTNREGYEMNTEAFF
CDR3 DNA: TGTGCCAGTACCAACAGGGAGGGATATGAAATGAACACTGAAGCTTTCTTT

clone size: .
V gene: TRBV9
D gene: TRBD1
J gene: TRBJ1-1
CDR3 protein: CASSASGVEGQGGPEAFF
CDR3 DNA: TGTGCCAGCAGCGCAAGCGGGGTCGAAGGACAGGGAGGCCCTGAAGCTTTCTTT

clone size: .
V gene: TRBV23-1
D gene: .
J gene: TRBJ1-2
CDR3 protein: CASSQSRSGPNYGYTF
CDR3 DNA: TGCGCCAGCAGTCAATCACGAAGTGGGCCCAACTATGGCTACACCTTC

clone size: .
V gene: TRBV5-5
D gene: TRBD1
J gene: TRBJ1-4
CDR3 protein: CASSLEIGTVNEKLFF
CDR3 DNA: TGTGCCAGCAGCTTGGAGATCGGGACAGTTAATGAAAAACTGTTTTTT

clone size: .
V gene: TRBV10-3
D gene: .
J gene: TRBJ1-4
CDR3 protein: CAIRTTENEKLFF
CDR3 DNA: TGTGCCATCAGAACCACAGAAAATGAAAAACTGTTTTTT

clone size: once
V gene: TRBV28
D gene: TRBD1
J gene: TRBJ1-5
CDR3 protein: CASSLYRGHQPQHF
CDR3 DNA: TGTGCCAGCAGTTTGTACAGGGGACACCAGCCCCAGCATTTT

clone size: .
V gene: TRBV7-2
D gene: .
J gene: TRBJ2-2
CDR3 protein: CASSLKGFPGELFF
CDR3 DNA: TGTGCCAGCAGCTTAAAGGGGTTTCCCGGGGAGCTGTTTTTT

clone size: .
V gene: TRBV19
D gene: TRBD2
J gene: TRBJ2-2
CDR3 protein: CASGGGSFNTGELFF
CDR3 DNA: TGTGCCAGTGGCGGGGGGAGTTTTAACACCGGGGAGCTGTTTTTT

clone size: .
V gene: TRBV7-2
D gene: .
J gene: TRBJ2-1
CDR3 protein: CASSLRDNEQFF
CDR3 DNA: TGTGCCAGCAGCTTACGAGACAATGAGCAGTTCTTC

clone size: .
V gene: TRBV28
D gene: TRBD1
J gene: TRBJ1-6
CDR3 protein: CASSFQRGQNSPLHF
CDR3 DNA: TGTGCCAGCAGTTTTCAGAGGGGGCAGAATTCACCCCTCCACTTT

clone size: .
V gene: TRBV15
D gene: .
J gene: TRBJ2-1
CDR3 protein: CATSRRLAGNEQFF
CDR3 DNA: TGTGCCACCAGCAGGCGCCTAGCCGGCAATGAGCAGTTCTTC

clone size: .
V gene: TRBV7-6
D gene: TRBD2
J gene: TRBJ2-7
CDR3 protein: CASSQEWDGGDGIYEQYF
CDR3 DNA: TGTGCCAGCAGCCAAGAATGGGACGGGGGGGACGGGATCTACGAGCAGTACTTC

clone size: .
V gene: TRBV7-3
D gene: .
J gene: TRBJ2-2
CDR3 protein: CASSFRVSGELFF
CDR3 DNA: TGTGCCAGCAGCTTCAGGGTTAGCGGGGAGCTGTTTTTT

clone size: .
V gene: TRBV9
D gene: .
J gene: TRBJ1-4
CDR3 protein: CASSPQGVIGEKLFF
CDR3 DNA: TGTGCCAGCAGCCCCCAAGGGGTAATTGGTGAAAAACTGTTTTTT

clone size: .
V gene: TRBV6-6
D gene: .
J gene: TRBJ2-1
CDR3 protein: CASRIPGLYQNEQFF
CDR3 DNA: TGTGCCAGCAGGATCCCGGGACTCTACCAGAATGAGCAGTTCTTC

clone size: .
V gene: TRBV7-9
D gene: TRBD1
J gene: TRBJ1-2
CDR3 protein: CASSLFGQGSYGYTF
CDR3 DNA: TGTGCCAGCAGCTTATTCGGACAGGGATCCTATGGCTACACCTTC

clone size: .
V gene: TRBV16
D gene: TRBD1
J gene: TRBJ1-2
CDR3 protein: CASSLRDRGYGYTF
CDR3 DNA: TGTGCCAGCAGCCTACGGGACAGGGGCTATGGCTACACCTTC

clone size: .
V gene: TRBV6-1
D gene: .
J gene: TRBJ2-2
CDR3 protein: CASSRDTNTGELFF
CDR3 DNA: TGTGCCAGCAGCCGAGACACGAACACCGGGGAGCTGTTTTTT

clone size: .
V gene: TRBV10-3
D gene: TRBD1
J gene: TRBJ1-2
CDR3 protein: CAISGASTGTGARTF
CDR3 DNA: TGTGCCATCAGTGGAGCCAGCACCGGGACAGGGGCTAGGACCTTC

clone size: .
V gene: TRBV7-9
D gene: .
J gene: TRBJ1-1
CDR3 protein: CASSFFGGTEAFF
CDR3 DNA: TGTGCCAGCAGCTTTTTCGGGGGCACTGAAGCTTTCTTT

clone size: .
V gene: TRBV2
D gene: .
J gene: TRBJ2-7
CDR3 protein: CASSGAGYEQYF
CDR3 DNA: TGTGCCAGCAGTGGGGCGGGGTACGAGCAGTACTTC

clone size: .
V gene: TRBV5-6
D gene: .
J gene: TRBJ1-5
CDR3 protein: CASSLVWPQHF
CDR3 DNA: TGTGCCAGCAGCTTGGTATGGCCCCAGCATTTT

clone size: .
V gene: TRBV5-1
D gene: TRBD1
J gene: TRBJ1-1
CDR3 protein: CASSSGQGDTEAFF
CDR3 DNA: TGCGCCAGCAGTTCCGGACAGGGGGACACTGAAGCTTTCTTT

clone size: .
V gene: TRBV7-2
D gene: TRBD2
J gene: TRBJ2-1
CDR3 protein: CASSLAGLAGGRSYNEQFF
CDR3 DNA: TGTGCCAGCAGCTTAGCCGGACTAGCGGGGGGTAGGTCCTACAATGAGCAGTTCTTC

clone size: .
V gene: TRBV13
D gene: TRBD2
J gene: TRBJ2-2
CDR3 protein: CASSLHILAGRKTGELFF
CDR3 DNA: TGTGCCAGCAGCTTACACATACTAGCGGGCAGAAAGACCGGGGAGCTGTTTTTT

clone size: .
V gene: TRBV19
D gene: TRBD1
J gene: TRBJ1-1
CDR3 protein: CAIPGQLTHEAFF
CDR3 DNA: TGTGCCATCCCGGGACAGCTCACCCATGAAGCTTTCTTT

clone size: .
V gene: TRBV30
D gene: .
J gene: TRBJ1-1
CDR3 protein: CAWRRLRRTYSEAFF
CDR3 DNA: TGTGCCTGGAGAAGGTTACGCAGGACATACTCGGAGGCTTTCTTT

clone size: .
V gene: TRBV27
D gene: TRBD1
J gene: TRBJ2-7
CDR3 protein: CASSKQGVGHEQYF
CDR3 DNA: TGTGCCAGCAGCAAACAGGGGGTGGGGCACGAGCAGTACTTC

clone size: .
V gene: TRBV18
D gene: TRBD1
J gene: TRBJ1-1
CDR3 protein: CASSRQGLVNTEAFF
CDR3 DNA: TGTGCCAGCTCACGACAGGGCTTGGTGAACACTGAAGCTTTCTTT

clone size: .
V gene: TRBV18
D gene: TRBD2
J gene: TRBJ2-1
CDR3 protein: CASSRGLVNNEQFF
CDR3 DNA: TGTGCCAGCTCAAGGGGACTAGTGAACAATGAGCAGTTCTTC

clone size: .
V gene: TRBV27
D gene: TRBD1
J gene: TRBJ1-4
CDR3 protein: CASGPGGRGLDNEKLFF
CDR3 DNA: TGTGCCAGCGGCCCTGGTGGCAGGGGGCTAGATAATGAAAAACTGTTTTTT

clone size: once
V gene: TRBV15
D gene: TRBD1
J gene: TRBJ2-5
CDR3 protein: CATSRDPTGGRETQYF
CDR3 DNA: TGTGCCACCAGCAGAGATCCGACAGGGGGCAGAGAGACCCAGTACTTC

clone size: .
V gene: TRBV19
D gene: .
J gene: TRBJ2-7
CDR3 protein: CASSRTTPSYEQYF
CDR3 DNA: TGTGCCAGTAGTAGGACAACACCCTCCTACGAGCAGTACTTC

clone size: .
V gene: TRBV7-9
D gene: .
J gene: TRBJ1-2
CDR3 protein: CASSLALGGYTF
CDR3 DNA: TGTGCCAGCAGCTTAGCGCTCGGGGGCTACACCTTC

clone size: .
V gene: TRBV4-1
D gene: TRBD1
J gene: TRBJ1-5
CDR3 protein: CASSRPGTVNQPQHF
CDR3 DNA: TGCGCCAGCAGCCGACCCGGGACAGTTAATCAGCCCCAGCATTTT

clone size: .
V gene: TRBV7-2
D gene: TRBD2
J gene: TRBJ2-3
CDR3 protein: CASTRKRGGTGDTQYF
CDR3 DNA: TGTGCCAGCACTCGGAAGCGGGGGGGCACGGGAGATACGCAGTATTTT

clone size: .
V gene: TRBV27
D gene: TRBD1
J gene: TRBJ2-1
CDR3 protein: CASARTGGLDEQFF
CDR3 DNA: TGTGCCAGCGCGCGGACAGGGGGCTTGGATGAGCAGTTCTTC

clone size: once
V gene: TRBV2
D gene: .
J gene: TRBJ1-2
CDR3 protein: CASRPTGSGGYTF
CDR3 DNA: TGTGCCAGCAGACCGACAGGCAGCGGTGGCTACACCTTC

clone size: .
V gene: TRBV7-9
D gene: TRBD2
J gene: TRBJ2-5
CDR3 protein: CASSFGTSGGSGETQYF
CDR3 DNA: TGTGCCAGCAGCTTCGGGACTAGCGGGGGGTCAGGGGAGACCCAGTACTTC

clone size: .
V gene: TRBV7-9
D gene: .
J gene: TRBJ2-7
CDR3 protein: CASIGDSYEQYF
CDR3 DNA: TGTGCCAGCATAGGGGATTCCTACGAGCAGTACTTC

clone size: .
V gene: TRBV23-1
D gene: TRBD1
J gene: TRBJ1-2
CDR3 protein: CASSHLQGVGGYTF
CDR3 DNA: TGCGCCAGCAGTCATTTACAGGGGGTAGGTGGCTACACCTTC

clone size: .
V gene: TRBV9
D gene: TRBD2
J gene: TRBJ2-5
CDR3 protein: CASSAFSGGAKETQYF
CDR3 DNA: TGTGCCAGCAGCGCCTTTAGCGGGGGGGCGAAAGAGACCCAGTACTTC

clone size: .
V gene: TRBV6-5
D gene: .
J gene: TRBJ2-7
CDR3 protein: CASSYSDSSYEQYF
CDR3 DNA: TGTGCCAGCAGTTACTCAGACAGCTCCTACGAGCAGTACTTC